This T cell receptor beta chain came from a study of shared clonotypes between healthy human individuals. Using immunoSEQ multiplex PCR, the repertoire was profiled, and TCRdb retains in-frame clones only, with some absent. The table has more than 150,000 clones, over 80% seen once. This clone was recorded once. The sample consisted of naive CD4+ T cells sorted from blood. Noted subset: CD45RA+ positively selected. The origin of this receptor is a woman in her thirties in good health.

The chain's CDR3 is CASSRTLSHSNEKLFF. In nucleotides, the CDR3 is TGCGCCAGCAGCCGTACCCTCAGCCACTCTAATGAAAAACTGTTTTTT. This chain uses TRBV4-1 with TRBJ1-4; D gene uncertain. The V and J ends lost 4 bases and 3 bases respectively, with 15 bases between them. Germline V lookup: CDR1 MGHRA, CDR2 YSYEKL. This CDR3 comprises 16 residues.